The 18 T cell receptor beta chains reported below all come from one sample, sequenced in a study of tissue T cells after allogeneic stem cell transplantation. Method: immunoSEQ multiplex PCR; TCRdb's copy keeps in-frame clones and lacks some. The table has about 7,400 clones, approximately 64% seen once. Sequenced material: blood. The receptors were sampled from a female BALB/c mouse in good health. These mice share the MHC haplotype H2-d.

Concerning this clone: Germline and genes here are mouse. From the germline J gene comes the end of the CDR3, since the read stops 1 residue before it. The V gene is TRBV19, the J gene TRBJ1-3; unclear D gene. The CDR3 contains 15 residues. Trimming removed 0 bases from V and 0 bases from J, with 7 bases in between. CDR1 is FNHDT and CDR2 is SITEND in the germline V gene (reference sequence). The CDR3 region is CASSIETGSGNTLYF. The part of the CDR3 DNA that was read is TGTGCCAGCAGTATAGAGACGGGTTCTGGAAATACGCTCTAT.

This clone occurred a few times. Mouse names are used for the genes. The read terminates 1 residue before the CDR3 end, so the remaining end is supplied by the germline J gene. The V gene is TRBV31, the J gene TRBJ1-2; D not resolved. V was shortened by 5 bases and J by 2 bases, with 12 bases between the two germline ends. This CDR3 has 13 residues. Germline CDR1 reads GKSSPN; CDR2 reads SITVG. The CDR3: CAWANSLNSDYTF. Incomplete CDR3 DNA: TGTGCCTGGGCAAACAGCCTCAACTCCGACTACACC.

With regard to this clone: Gene labels here are mouse ones. The read terminates 1 residue ahead of where the CDR3 ends, so the germline J gene completes it. The rearrangement uses TRBV20 and TRBJ1-4; D unclear. This CDR3 region has 11 residues. The germline V gene has CDR1 GFQATS and CDR2 STVNSAI. Trimming took 2 bases from V and 8 from J, leaving 6 bases between them. This chain's CDR3 is CGARSPERLFF. The CDR3 bases that were read are TGTGGTGCTAGGAGCCCAGAAAGATTATTT.

For this clone: Gene names refer to mouse genes. The read finishes 1 residue shy of the CDR3 end, and the germline J gene is used to complete it. The chain recombines TRBV19 with TRBJ1-1, with D unresolved. Germline lookup yields CDR1 FNHDT and CDR2 SITEND (reference sequence). This CDR3 is 12 amino acids long. Between the trimmed V and J ends, which lost 2 bases and 1 base, there was a span of 3 bases. CDR3 bases read: TGTGCCAGCAGTATCCCGAACACAGAAGTCTTC. It is translated as CASSIPNTEVF. The full CDR3 reads CASSIPNTEVFF. The whole variable domain, remainder taken from reference TRBV19 and TRBJ1-1, is GGIITQTPKFLIGQEGQKLTLKCQQNFNHDTMYWYRQDSGKGLRLIYYSITENDLQKGDLSEGYDASREKKSSFSLTVTSAQKNEMAVFLCASSIPNTEVFFGKGTRLTVV.

This clone was observed a few times. The genes are named according to mouse. The CDR3 is cut off 1 residue early in the read; its end comes from the germline J gene. This chain links TRBV14 with TRBJ1-5, with D uncertain. Germline V gene sequence: CDR1 SGHDT, CDR2 FRDEAV. The V end was cut by 2 bases, the J end by 0 bases, with 3 bases between. CDR3 length: 13 amino acids. Here the CDR3 reads CASSLHNNQAPLF. The CDR3 bases that were read are TGTGCCAGCAGTTTACATAACAACCAGGCTCCGCTT.

A word on this clone: Gene names and germline match the mouse. The CDR3 bases that were read are TGTGCCAGCAGCCAAGATCCAGGGGGAGAAGTCTTC. It codes for CASSQDPGGEVF. The whole CDR3 sequence reads CASSQDPGGEVFF. The chain combines TRBV2 with TRBJ1-1; 7 bases map to TRBD1. The read terminates 1 residue ahead of where the CDR3 ends, so the germline J gene completes it. The germline V gene encodes CDR1 LGHNA and CDR2 YSYQKL. Unmatched junction bases numbered 2, after V lost 0 bases and J lost 7 bases. This CDR3 is 13 amino acids long.

Note on this clone: Genes and germline come from the mouse. The CDR3 end falls 1 residue outside the read, so it is completed with the germline J gene. V and J are TRBV5 and TRBJ1-2, with D unclear. CDR1 and CDR2 from the germline V gene are LGHNA and YNLKQL (reference sequence). The CDR3 length is 13 residues. V lost 0 bases and J lost 3, with 5 bases in between. CDR3 sequence reads: CASSQDPDSDYTF. The covered CDR3 bases are TGTGCCAGCAGCCAAGACCCCGACTCCGACTACACC.

Regarding this clone: The listed genes are named as in mouse. The read terminates 1 residue before the CDR3 end, so the remaining end is supplied by the germline J gene. The chain recombines TRBV29 with TRBJ1-6, with D unclear. TRBJ1-6 is sorted into the ORF group, with uncertain function. The CDR3 totals 16 residues. The V gene lost 0 bases and the J gene lost 4 bases, with 10 bases spanning the gap. The germline V gene has CDR1 MSHET and CDR2 SYDVDS. Incomplete CDR3 DNA: TGTGCTAGCAGTTTATCGGTACGGGGTTATAATTCGCCCCTCTAC. Translation: CASSLSVRGYNSPLY. In full, the CDR3 reads CASSLSVRGYNSPLYF.

As regards this clone: Gene names and germline refer to mouse. The read comes to an end 1 residue before the CDR3 does, leaving the germline J gene to fill in the end. This chain links TRBV13-2 with TRBJ2-5; 9 bases are a match to TRBD2. The length of the CDR3 is 15 residues. With 0 bases clipped from V and 3 bases from J, the junction kept 2 bases outside the gene matches. Germline CDR1 is NNHNN and CDR2 is SYGAGS (reference sequence). The CDR3 protein is CASGDGDWGQDTQYF. CDR3 DNA, as far as it was read: TGTGCCAGCGGTGATGGAGACTGGGGGCAAGACACCCAGTAC.

Details on this clone: Mouse gene names apply. Partial CDR3 DNA: TGTGCCAGCAGCCATCGGGACACTACAAACTCCGACTACACC. This sequence encodes CASSHRDTTNSDYT. The complete CDR3 sequence is CASSHRDTTNSDYTF. The V and J genes are TRBV2 and TRBJ1-2; perhaps TRBD1 as D (6 bases). The missing CDR3 end, 1 residue past where the read stops, is filled in from the germline J gene. Trimming took 3 bases from V and 0 from J, leaving 11 bases between them. The CDR3 is made up of 15 amino acids. Germline CDR1 and CDR2: LGHNA and YSYQKL.

On this clone itself: Genes here carry mouse names. The read terminates 1 residue before the CDR3 end, so the remaining end is supplied by the germline J gene. This chain uses TRBV19 with TRBJ1-6; D gene ambiguous. TRBJ1-6 has ORF status, its function being uncertain. Trimming stripped 7 bases from V and 0 bases from J, with 5 bases between. There are 13 residues in the CDR3. Germline assignment: CDR1 FNHDT and CDR2 SITEND (reference sequence). CDR3 in amino acids: CASSDSYNSPLYF. Incomplete CDR3 DNA: TGTGCCAGCTCGGATTCCTATAATTCGCCCCTCTAC.

Details on this clone: Gene names refer to mouse genes. The read halts 1 residue ahead of the CDR3 end, with the missing end drawn from the germline J gene. This sequence joins TRBV13-3 and TRBJ2-2, with D tentatively TRBD1 (5 bases). The germline V gene has CDR1 NNHDY and CDR2 SYVADS. V was shortened by 3 bases and J by 0 bases, with 6 bases between the two germline ends. This CDR3 has 14 amino acids. This chain's CDR3 is CASSGTPNTGQLYF. The CDR3 bases that were read are TGTGCCAGCAGTGGGACACCAAACACCGGGCAGCTCTAC.

In its sample, this clone was seen a few times. Gene names and germline match the mouse. The CDR3 extends 1 residue past the end of the read, so its final part is completed from the germline J gene. The V gene is TRBV5, the J gene TRBJ2-7; D is uncertain. Germline CDR1 LGHNA, CDR2 YNLKQL (reference sequence). V lost 1 base to trimming and J lost 0 bases, with 7 bases between them. The CDR3 length is 14 residues. CDR3 loop: CASSQGGSSYEQYF. The part of the CDR3 DNA that was read is TGTGCCAGCAGCCAAGGTGGAAGCTCCTATGAACAGTAC.

This clone was detected only once. The germline and genes are mouse ones. The read terminates 1 residue ahead of where the CDR3 ends, so the germline J gene completes it. The chain has TRBV19 and TRBJ2-5; D might be TRBD2 (7 bases). V was pared by 0 bases and J by 3 bases, with 8 bases between. This CDR3 has 14 amino acids. Germline V gene sequence: CDR1 FNHDT, CDR2 SITEND (reference sequence). Partial CDR3 DNA: TGTGCCAGCAGTATAGGGGGGGCGCAAGACACCCAGTAC. Protein product: CASSIGGAQDTQY. The CDR3 reads in full as CASSIGGAQDTQYF. The full variable domain, in which reference TRBV19 and TRBJ2-5 provide the parts outside the CDR3, is GGIITQTPKFLIGQEGQKLTLKCQQNFNHDTMYWYRQDSGKGLRLIYYSITENDLQKGDLSEGYDASREKKSSFSLTVTSAQKNEMAVFLCASSIGGAQDTQYFGPGTRLLVL.

This clone was detected only a few times. Germline and genes: mouse. Coverage ceases 1 residue before the CDR3 finishes, and the germline J gene fills in the end. This chain links TRBV2 with TRBJ2-7; 7 bases are shared with TRBD2. CDR1 LGHNA and CDR2 YSYQKL come from the germline V gene. V was pared by 0 bases and J by 3 bases, with 5 bases of the junction left unmatched. This CDR3 is 15 amino acids long. CDR3 DNA (partial): TGTGCCAGCAGCCAAGATTCGGGGGGGGGCTATGAACAGTAC. This gives the protein CASSQDSGGGYEQY. From start to end, the CDR3 is CASSQDSGGGYEQYF.

This clone has just one count. The gene names given are mouse names. The read falls 1 residue short of the CDR3 end, and the missing part is taken from the germline J gene. V and J are TRBV30 and TRBJ2-5, with TRBD1 matching 7 bases. V lost 2 bases to trimming and J lost 3 bases; unmatched junction nucleotides: 2. The length of the CDR3 is 13 residues. Germline CDR1 SQVVS, CDR2 ANEGSEA. The CDR3 here is CSSRQGVQDTQYF. The covered CDR3 bases are TGTAGTTCTAGACAGGGGGTTCAAGACACCCAGTAC. The entire variable domain, with the rest obtained from reference TRBV30 and TRBJ2-5, is as follows: SVLLYQKPNRDICQSGTSLKIQCVADSQVVSMFWYQQFQEQSLMLMATANEGSEATYESGFTKDKFPISRPNLTFSTLTVNNARPGDSSIYFCSSRQGVQDTQYFGPGTRLLVL.

This clone was observed a single time. The germline and genes are mouse ones. The read ends 1 residue shy of where the CDR3 ends; the end is completed using the germline J gene. V gene TRBV13-2 combines with J gene TRBJ1-1; D not certain. The CDR3 spans 12 residues. Germline V gene lookup returns CDR1 NNHNN and CDR2 SYGAGS (reference sequence). Trimming removed 2 bases from V and 1 base from J, with 3 bases in between. The CDR3 bases that were read are TGTGCCAGCGGTGAGGGGAACACAGAAGTCTTC. As protein: CASGEGNTEVF. The CDR3 in full is CASGEGNTEVFF.

Concerning this clone: Here the gene names and germline are mouse. Coverage ceases 1 residue before the CDR3 finishes, and the germline J gene fills in the end. The chain is built from TRBV29 and TRBJ2-4; either TRBD1 or TRBD2 may supply D (6 bases each). V lost 2 bases and J lost 1, with 7 bases in between. Germline CDR1 MSHET, CDR2 SYDVDS. The CDR3 length is 14 residues. The CDR3 protein is CASSLGGGQNTLYF. The DNA read from the CDR3 is TGTGCTAGCAGTTTAGGGGGCGGTCAAAACACCTTGTAC.